The 15 T cell receptor beta chains reported below all come from one sample, sequenced in a study of shared clonotypes between healthy human individuals. Generated by immunoSEQ multiplex PCR, the TCRdb table keeps only in-frame clones and is missing some. The data show about 710,000 clones, 72% seen once. Sequenced input: memory CD4+ T cells sorted from blood. Subset defined: CD45RA-negative fraction. These receptors were collected from a woman aged 25 to 39 in good health.

The genes are TRBV28 and TRBJ2-5, with a weak D call TRBD2 (6 bases). Germline V gene sequence: CDR1 MDHEN, CDR2 SYDVKM. CDR3 length equals 17 residues. V was shortened by 3 bases and J by 5 bases, with 22 bases between the two germline ends. The CDR3 DNA reads TGTGCCAGCAGTTTCCGGGGTCGAGGGAGGCCAGGGGAGACCCAGTACTTC. Protein sequence: CASSFRGRGRPGETQYF.

The rearrangement uses TRBV27 and TRBJ2-7; 7 bases line up with TRBD2. V gave up 2 bases and J gave up 0 bases; unmatched junction bases: 4. The CDR3 spans 15 residues. Germline values: CDR1 MNHEY, CDR2 SMNVEV (reference sequence). The DNA for the CDR3 is TGTGCCAGCAGTTTAGGACTAGGTTCCTCCTACGAGCAGTACTTC. It translates to CASSLGLGSSYEQYF.

V gene TRBV5-1 combines with J gene TRBJ2-1; D could derive from TRBD1 or TRBD2 (5 bases each). Germline CDR1 is SGHRS and CDR2 is YFSETQ. V was shortened by 1 base and J by 5 bases, with 10 bases between the two germline ends. This CDR3 comprises 14 residues. CDR3 amino acids: CASSLRGGNNEQFF. In DNA form, the CDR3 reads TGCGCCAGCAGCTTGCGGGGCGGAAACAATGAGCAGTTCTTC.

V gene TRBV21-1 combines with J gene TRBJ2-7; the D call TRBD1 from the table was never checked on the DNA. TRBV21-1 corresponds to a pseudogene. This CDR3 is built from 15 residues. The CDR3 reads CASGMTGGFPYEQYF. The CDR3 coding sequence is TGTGCCAGCGGAATGACAGGGGGCTTTCCCTACGAGCAGTACTTC.

This chain uses TRBV6-5 with TRBJ2-6; D is undetermined. There are 15 residues in the CDR3. V was cut by 7 bases and J by 2 bases, with 12 bases left in between. Germline values: CDR1 MNHEY, CDR2 SVGAGI. CDR3 DNA sequence: TGTGCCAGCATGGCCGGAAACCCTGGGGCCAACGTCCTGACTTTC. As protein: CASMAGNPGANVLTF.

The V and J genes are TRBV7-2 and TRBJ1-4; D is unclear. Germline V gene data show CDR1 as SGHTA and CDR2 as FQGNSA. The germline V and J ends were trimmed by 5 bases and 2 bases, with 9 bases remaining between them. The CDR3 runs 14 residues. This chain's CDR3 is CASSRRATNEKLFF. DNA for the CDR3: TGTGCCAGCAGCCGCCGGGCGACTAATGAAAAACTGTTTTTT.

CDR3 sequence (DNA): TGTGCCAGCATGGTGCCGGCGAACACCGGGGAGCTGTTTTTT. This translates into CASMVPANTGELFF. The V gene is TRBV28, the J gene TRBJ2-2; D is ambiguous. The V gene lost 7 bases and the J gene lost 0 bases, with 9 bases spanning the gap. Germline V CDR1 and CDR2: MDHEN, SYDVKM. The CDR3 is 14 residues long.

The chain uses TRBV20-1 and TRBJ1-2; D remains unclear. CDR3 size: 11 residues. The V end lost 6 bases, the J end lost 6 bases, and 11 bases lay between the germline ends. The germline CDR1 and CDR2 sequences are DFQATT and SNEGSKA (reference sequence). CDR3 sequence (DNA): TGCAGTGCCCCCCAGTTTGATGGCTACACCTTC. Its protein is CSAPQFDGYTF.

This chain joins TRBV6-1 and TRBJ2-5, with a tentative D call TRBD2 (7 bases). CDR3 length: 14 residues. V was shortened by 2 bases and J by 5 bases, with 12 bases between the two germline ends. Germline loops: CDR1 MNHNS, CDR2 SASEGT. The CDR3 sequence is CASSEFKGGETQYF. The CDR3 DNA sequence: TGTGCCAGCAGTGAATTTAAGGGGGGGGAGACCCAGTACTTC.

There are a few counts of this clone. The chain links TRBV30 to TRBJ2-7; 14 bases fit TRBD2. This CDR3 spans 12 amino acids. The V and J ends lost 1 base and 12 bases, in that order; junction bases with no gene match: 2. The V gene's germline CDR1 is GTSNPN and CDR2 SVGIG (reference sequence). The CDR3 region is CAWSGGTSGRYF. In nucleotides, the CDR3 is TGTGCCTGGAGTGGAGGGACTAGCGGGAGGTACTTC.

The V call is TRBV10-1, the J call TRBJ1-4, with D maybe TRBD1 (5 bases). The CDR3 is 12 residues long. Germline V gives CDR1 WNHNN, CDR2 SYGVQD (reference sequence). V gave up 8 bases and J gave up 7 bases, with 11 bases separating them. The CDR3 DNA reads TGCGCCAGCGGACCAGGGTCTGAAAAACTGTTTTTT. Translating it yields CASGPGSEKLFF.

The V and J genes are TRBV5-4 and TRBJ2-1; perhaps D is TRBD1 or TRBD2 (5 bases each). The V end was cut by 1 base, the J end by 6 bases, with 20 bases between. The germline V gene has CDR1 SGHNT and CDR2 YYREEE (reference sequence). This CDR3 contains 17 residues. CDR3 bases: TGTGCCAGCAGCTTGTGGGGCCGAGGGATTAGTGGCAATGAGCAGTTCTTC. Its protein product is CASSLWGRGISGNEQFF.

This rearrangement joins TRBV5-1 to TRBJ2-5, with a tentative D call TRBD1 (6 bases). The CDR3 sequence is 13 residues long. V was shortened by 4 bases and J by 5 bases, with 12 bases between the two germline ends. Per the germline V gene, CDR1 is SGHRS and CDR2 is YFSETQ. The CDR3 bases are TGCGCCAGCAGCCAACAGGGTTGGGAGACCCAGTACTTC. Its protein is CASSQQGWETQYF. Full variable domain (outside the CDR3, taken from reference TRBV5-1 and TRBJ2-5): KAGVTQTPRYLIKTRGQQVTLSCSPISGHRSVSWYQQTPGQGLQFLFEYFSETQRNKGNFPGRFSGRQFSNSRSEMNVSTLELGDSALYLCASSQQGWETQYFGPGTRLLVL.

This clone has a single count. V gene TRBV28 combines with J gene TRBJ2-1; D not certain. Germline V lookup: CDR1 MDHEN, CDR2 SYDVKM. The ends were cut back, 5 bases at V and 4 bases at J, with 12 bases in the middle. CDR3 length: 14 residues. The CDR3 here is CASSDSRRYNEQFF. The CDR3 DNA reads TGTGCCAGCAGTGACTCCAGACGGTACAATGAGCAGTTCTTC.

The V gene is TRBV4-1, the J gene TRBJ2-7; TRBD1 aligns across 7 bases. The CDR3 has 15 residues. The germline V gene encodes CDR1 MGHRA and CDR2 YSYEKL. Trimming took 4 bases from V and 4 from J; bases not matched to a gene: 10. The CDR3 region has the DNA TGCGCCAGCAGCCTTGGGACAGAACCAGCTTACGAGCAGTACTTC. This translates into CASSLGTEPAYEQYF.